The 10 T cell receptor beta chains below come from one sample, sequenced in a study of cytomegalovirus exposure and HLA in healthy donors. With 60 Vbeta and 13 Jbeta primers, the PCR was carried out. Sequencing used immunoSEQ multiplex PCR; TCRdb keeps in-frame clones, though not all of them. The specimen's table records under 150,000 clones. Specimen: PBMCs. The receptor set was obtained from a man aged 35 to 55 in good health and CMV-seronegative.

The gene calls are TRBV28 and TRBJ1-1, with 9 bases fitting TRBD1. From germline, CDR1 is MDHEN and CDR2 SYDVKM. The CDR3 totals 14 residues. Trimming at V came to 4 bases and at J to 5 bases, leaving 5 bases not matched to a gene. The CDR3 here is CASSSGQGWTEAFF. CDR3 bases: TGTGCCAGCAGTTCAGGACAGGGGTGGACTGAAGCTTTCTTT.

The rearrangement links TRBV7-2 to TRBJ1-4; 8 positions match TRBD1. Germline V gene sequence: CDR1 SGHTA, CDR2 FQGNSA. This CDR3 has 16 residues. V lost 2 bases, J lost 6 bases, and 8 bases stayed unmatched. The CDR3 loop is CASSLRQGAGYEKLFF. In DNA, the CDR3 is TGTGCCAGCAGCTTAAGGCAGGGGGCCGGATATGAAAAACTGTTTTTT.

The chain recombines TRBV7-3 with TRBJ2-6; 7 nucleotides agree with TRBD1. Germline assignment: CDR1 SGHTA and CDR2 FQGTGA. After removal of 3 bases from V and 0 bases from J, the junction contained 5 bases not matched to a gene. The CDR3 length is 17 residues. This chain's CDR3 is CASSFRTGRSGANVLTF. CDR3 nucleotides: TGTGCCAGCAGCTTCAGGACAGGCCGCTCTGGGGCCAACGTCCTGACTTTC.

This chain connects TRBV5-1 to TRBJ1-2, with a tentative D call TRBD1 (6 bases). V gave up 4 bases and J gave up 0 bases, with 10 bases separating them. The CDR3 has 14 residues. Germline CDR1 and CDR2: SGHRS and YFSETQ. CDR3 bases: TGCGCCAGCAGCCCGGACAGAGCTAACTATGGCTACACCTTC. Its protein product is CASSPDRANYGYTF.

The V call is TRBV4-3, the J call TRBJ2-5, with D unclear. In germline, CDR1 is LGHNA, CDR2 YSLEER. This CDR3 contains 13 residues. V lost 5 bases to trimming and J lost 5 bases, with 12 bases between them. The CDR3 sequence: CASSSTEMETQYF. The DNA of the CDR3 is TGCGCCAGCAGCTCAACAGAGATGGAGACCCAGTACTTC.

The chain links TRBV27 to TRBJ2-3, with D possibly TRBD2 on 6 matching bases. Germline V gives CDR1 MNHEY, CDR2 SMNVEV (reference sequence). The ends were cut back, 3 bases at V and 4 bases at J, with 14 bases in the middle. The CDR3 is made up of 15 amino acids. DNA for the CDR3: TGTGCCAGCAGTTTTGGGGGGAATGTGGCAGATACGCAGTATTTT. Residues: CASSFGGNVADTQYF.

This chain joins TRBV4-2 and TRBJ2-7; D unclear. CDR3 length: 13 residues. Germline lookup yields CDR1 LGHNA and CDR2 YNFKEQ. Deletions cut 2 bases from V and 2 bases from J, with 7 bases between. The CDR3 region has the DNA TGTGCCAGCAGCCAACGTAGAACCTACGAGCAGTACTTC. Encoded protein: CASSQRRTYEQYF.

This chain joins TRBV5-4 and TRBJ2-3, with 14 bases matching TRBD2. CDR1 SGHNT and CDR2 YYREEE come from the germline V gene (reference sequence). CDR3 size: 16 residues. V dropped 4 bases and J dropped 1; count of bases not matched to a gene: 2. The CDR3 DNA sequence: TGTGCCAGCAGCCCGGGACTAGCGGGGGGCACAGATACGCAGTATTTT. Encoded protein: CASSPGLAGGTDTQYF.

This rearrangement joins TRBV4-1 to TRBJ1-5, with 9 bases aligning to TRBD1. Trimming removed 4 bases from V and 2 bases from J; junction bases left unmatched: 3. Germline CDR1 is MGHRA and CDR2 is YSYEKL. This CDR3 contains 15 residues. The CDR3 DNA reads TGCGCCAGCAGCCGGGACAGGGAACGCAATCAGCCCCAGCATTTT. This translates into CASSRDRERNQPQHF.

The rearrangement links TRBV28 to TRBJ1-3; D might be TRBD1 (5 bases). This CDR3 spans 15 amino acids. Trimming took 2 bases from V and 0 from J, leaving 8 bases between them. CDR1 is MDHEN, CDR2 SYDVKM, per germline. The CDR3 sequence: CASSLEGDSGNTIYF. As DNA, the CDR3 is TGTGCCAGCAGTTTAGAAGGGGACTCTGGAAACACCATATATTTT.